The T cell receptor (beta chain) under discussion was sequenced for a study of CD4 T cells in relation to SARS-CoV-2 and coronaviruses. About the research overall: Of the patients, under 10 were male, a few female, two Hispanic. The restricting HLA molecule for shared crossreactive spike epitopes was mapped. General observations from the study: Crossreactive clones expanded significantly less to SARS-CoV-2 than monoreactive clones.

The CDR3 extends over 14 amino acids. Germline V lookup: CDR1 SGHTS, CDR2 YDEGEE. V gave up 6 bases and J gave up 8 bases, with 20 bases separating them. Concerning this clone itself: As yet, its antigen is unknown.

Profiling relied on immunoSEQ multiplex PCR, and the TCRdb table lists in-frame clones only, not all of them. Of about 60,000 clones in the sample, 92% were seen once. The TCR was taken from an adult with COVID-19. Specimen: naive CD4+ T cells from PBMCs. This sample's subset: naive CD4+ T cells isolated by negative enrichment. V and J are TRBV5-8 and TRBJ1-2, with TRBD1 as a possible D gene (5 bases). DNA of the CDR3: TGTGCCAGCACCCCGGGGACCTTTGGCCGGGGCTACACCTTC. It codes for CASTPGTFGRGYTF.